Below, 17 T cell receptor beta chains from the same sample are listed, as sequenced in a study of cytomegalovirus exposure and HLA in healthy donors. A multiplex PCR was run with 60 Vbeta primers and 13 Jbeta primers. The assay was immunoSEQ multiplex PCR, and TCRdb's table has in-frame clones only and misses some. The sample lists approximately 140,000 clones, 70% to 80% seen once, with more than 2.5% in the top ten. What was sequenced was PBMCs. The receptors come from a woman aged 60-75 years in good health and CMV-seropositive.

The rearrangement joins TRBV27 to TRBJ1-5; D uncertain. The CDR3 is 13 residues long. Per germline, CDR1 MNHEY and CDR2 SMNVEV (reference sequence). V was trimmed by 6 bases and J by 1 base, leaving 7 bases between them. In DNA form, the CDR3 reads TGTGCCAGCAGGGAGGGAAGCAATCAGCCCCAGCATTTT. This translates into CASREGSNQPQHF.

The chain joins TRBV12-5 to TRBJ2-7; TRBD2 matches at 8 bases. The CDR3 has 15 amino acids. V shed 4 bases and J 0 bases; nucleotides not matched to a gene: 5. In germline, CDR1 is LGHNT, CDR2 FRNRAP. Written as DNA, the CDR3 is TGTGCTAGTGGTTCGCGCGGGGGGAGCTCCTACGAGCAGTACTTC. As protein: CASGSRGGSSYEQYF.

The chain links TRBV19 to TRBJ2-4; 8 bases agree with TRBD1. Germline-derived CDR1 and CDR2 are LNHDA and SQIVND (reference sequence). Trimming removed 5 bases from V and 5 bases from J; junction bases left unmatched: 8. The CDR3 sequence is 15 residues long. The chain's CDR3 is CASSAQGAGENIQYF. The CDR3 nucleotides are TGTGCCAGTAGTGCCCAGGGGGCTGGCGAAAACATTCAGTACTTC.

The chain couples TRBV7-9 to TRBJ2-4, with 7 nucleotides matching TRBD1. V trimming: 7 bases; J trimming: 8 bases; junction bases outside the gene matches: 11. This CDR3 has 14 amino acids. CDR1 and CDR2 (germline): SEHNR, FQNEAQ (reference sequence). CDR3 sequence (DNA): TGTGCCAGCACCCTGACAGGGCCCGGGGACATTCAGTACTTC. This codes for CASTLTGPGDIQYF.

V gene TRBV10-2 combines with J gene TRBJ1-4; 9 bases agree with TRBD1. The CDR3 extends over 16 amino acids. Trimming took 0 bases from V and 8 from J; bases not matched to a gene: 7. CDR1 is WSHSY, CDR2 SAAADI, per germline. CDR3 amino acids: CASSESRDRDREKLFF. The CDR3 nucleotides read TGCGCCAGCAGTGAGTCCCGGGACAGGGATCGGGAAAAACTGTTTTTT.

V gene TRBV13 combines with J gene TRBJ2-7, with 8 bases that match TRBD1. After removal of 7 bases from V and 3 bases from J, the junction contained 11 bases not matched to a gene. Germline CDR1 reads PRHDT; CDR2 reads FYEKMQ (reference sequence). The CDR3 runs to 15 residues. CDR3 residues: CASTRGQGALYEQYF. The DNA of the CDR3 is TGTGCCAGCACCAGGGGGCAGGGGGCCCTCTACGAGCAGTACTTC.

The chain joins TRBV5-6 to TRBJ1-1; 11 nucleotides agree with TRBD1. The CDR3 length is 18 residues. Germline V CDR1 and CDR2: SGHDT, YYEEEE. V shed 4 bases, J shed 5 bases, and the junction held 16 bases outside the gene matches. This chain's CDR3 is CASSPREGDRGWRTEAFF. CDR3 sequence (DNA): TGTGCCAGCAGCCCGCGGGAAGGGGACAGGGGGTGGAGGACTGAAGCTTTCTTT.

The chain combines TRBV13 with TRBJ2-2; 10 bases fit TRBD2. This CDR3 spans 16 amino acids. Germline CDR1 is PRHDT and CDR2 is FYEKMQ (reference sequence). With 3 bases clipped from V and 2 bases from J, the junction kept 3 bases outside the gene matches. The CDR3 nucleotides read TGTGCCAGCAGCTTGGGGACTAGCGCAAACACCGGGGAGCTGTTTTTT. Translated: CASSLGTSANTGELFF.

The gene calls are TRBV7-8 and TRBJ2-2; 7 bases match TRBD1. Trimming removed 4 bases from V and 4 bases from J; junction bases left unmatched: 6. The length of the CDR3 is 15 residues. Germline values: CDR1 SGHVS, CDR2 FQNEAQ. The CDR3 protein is CASSSPTGLTGELFF. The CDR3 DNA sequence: TGTGCCAGCAGCTCCCCGACAGGGCTCACCGGGGAGCTGTTTTTT. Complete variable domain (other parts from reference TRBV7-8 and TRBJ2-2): GAGVSQSPRYKVAKRGQDVALRCDPISGHVSLFWYQQALGQGPEFLTYFQNEAQLDKSGLPSDRFFAERPEGSVSTLKIQRTQQEDSAVYLCASSSPTGLTGELFFGEGSRLTVL.

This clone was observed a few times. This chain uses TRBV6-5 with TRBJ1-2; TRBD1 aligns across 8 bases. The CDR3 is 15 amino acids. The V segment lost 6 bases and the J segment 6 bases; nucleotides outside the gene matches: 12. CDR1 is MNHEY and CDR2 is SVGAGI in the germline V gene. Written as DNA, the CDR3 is TGTGCCAGCAGGTTACTTCCTCAGGGGGCGAATGGCTACACCTTC. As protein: CASRLLPQGANGYTF.

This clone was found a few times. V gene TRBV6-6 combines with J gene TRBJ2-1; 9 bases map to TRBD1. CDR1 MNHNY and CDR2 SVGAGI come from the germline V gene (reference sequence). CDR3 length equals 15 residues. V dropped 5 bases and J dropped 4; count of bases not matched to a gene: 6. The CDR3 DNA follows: TGTGCCAGCAGTACCGAGGGACAGGGTTACAATGAGCAGTTCTTC. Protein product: CASSTEGQGYNEQFF.

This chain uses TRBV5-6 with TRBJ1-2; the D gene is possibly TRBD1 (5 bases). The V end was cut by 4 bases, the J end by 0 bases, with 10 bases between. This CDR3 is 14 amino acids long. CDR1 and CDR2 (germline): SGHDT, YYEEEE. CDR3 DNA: TGTGCCAGCAGCCGAAAGACAGCTAACTATGGCTACACCTTC. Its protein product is CASSRKTANYGYTF.

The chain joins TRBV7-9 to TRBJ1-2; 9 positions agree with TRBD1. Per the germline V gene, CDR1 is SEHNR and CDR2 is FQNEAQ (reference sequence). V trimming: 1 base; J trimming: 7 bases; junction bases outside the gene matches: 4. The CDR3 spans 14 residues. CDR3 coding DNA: TGTGCCAGCAGCTTAGGGACAGGGGAGACTGGCTACACCTTC. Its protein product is CASSLGTGETGYTF.

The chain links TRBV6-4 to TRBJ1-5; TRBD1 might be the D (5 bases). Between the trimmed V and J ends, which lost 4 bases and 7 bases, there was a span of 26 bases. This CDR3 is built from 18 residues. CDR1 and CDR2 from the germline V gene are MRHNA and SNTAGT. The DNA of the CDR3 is TGTGCCAGCAGTGGCCTCAGGCCGGGGGTCCCGGGTTGGCAGCCCCAGCATTTT. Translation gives CASSGLRPGVPGWQPQHF.

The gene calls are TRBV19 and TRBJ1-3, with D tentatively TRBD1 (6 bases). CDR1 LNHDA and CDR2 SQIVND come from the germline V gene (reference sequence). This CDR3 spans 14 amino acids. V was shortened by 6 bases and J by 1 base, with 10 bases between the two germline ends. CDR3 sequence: CASSRRGSGNTIYF. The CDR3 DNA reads TGTGCCAGTAGCCGCAGGGGTTCTGGAAACACCATATATTTT.

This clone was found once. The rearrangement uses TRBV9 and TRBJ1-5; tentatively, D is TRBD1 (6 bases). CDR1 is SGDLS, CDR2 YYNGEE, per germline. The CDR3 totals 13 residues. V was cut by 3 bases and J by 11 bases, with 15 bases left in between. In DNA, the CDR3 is TGTGCCAGCAGCGGGGGGGGCACGGGGGCCCAGCATTTT. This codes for CASSGGGTGAQHF. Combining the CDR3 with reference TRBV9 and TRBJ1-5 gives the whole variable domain DSGVTQTPKHLITATGQRVTLRCSPRSGDLSVYWYQQSLDQGLQFLIQYYNGEERAKGNILERFSAQQFPDLHSELNLSSLELGDSALYFCASSGGGTGAQHFGDGTRLSIL.

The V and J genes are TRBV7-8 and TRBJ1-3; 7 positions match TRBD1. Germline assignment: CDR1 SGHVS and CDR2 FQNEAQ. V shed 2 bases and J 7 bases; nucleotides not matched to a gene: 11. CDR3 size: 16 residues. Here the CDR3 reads CASSLRGIEQGNTIYF. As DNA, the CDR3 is TGTGCCAGCAGCTTAAGGGGGATCGAACAGGGGAACACCATATATTTT. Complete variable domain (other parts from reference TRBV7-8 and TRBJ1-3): GAGVSQSPRYKVAKRGQDVALRCDPISGHVSLFWYQQALGQGPEFLTYFQNEAQLDKSGLPSDRFFAERPEGSVSTLKIQRTQQEDSAVYLCASSLRGIEQGNTIYFGEGSWLTVV.